This is a list of T cell receptor beta chains from one sample in a study of shared clonotypes between healthy human individuals. Profiled with immunoSEQ multiplex PCR; TCRdb holds only in-frame clones, not every one. The sample consists of around 510,000 clones, about 96% of them appearing once. The sequencing sample was made of naive CD4+ T cells sorted from blood. These TCRs come from a woman in her 30s in good health. Each CDR3 is given with its conserved first and last residue. A D gene is named only where the DNA matches it firmly. Rows may omit the clone size; those that give it use once, few, many or a size class.

NA,TRBV19,TRBJ2-7,TRBD2,CASSIPQTSGIHSYEQYF,TGTGCCAGTAGTATCCCCCAGACTAGCGGGATACACTCCTACGAGCAGTACTTC
NA,TRBV6-5,TRBJ1-1,NA,CASSPQFGYNTEAFF,TGTGCCAGCAGTCCCCAATTCGGGTATAACACTGAAGCTTTCTTT
NA,TRBV5-1,TRBJ2-5,NA,CASSFQGGETQYF,TGCGCCAGCAGCTTCCAGGGCGGGGAGACCCAGTACTTC
NA,TRBV7-9,TRBJ1-5,NA,CASSLWVGGLGNQPQHF,TGTGCCAGCAGCTTATGGGTTGGGGGTTTGGGCAATCAGCCCCAGCATTTT
NA,TRBV6-5,TRBJ2-5,TRBD2,CASSPGLAGEQYF,TGTGCCAGCAGCCCCGGACTAGCTGGTGAGCAGTACTTC
NA,TRBV9,TRBJ2-7,NA,CASSVAPGLSYEQYF,TGTGCCAGCAGCGTAGCTCCCGGGCTCTCCTACGAGCAGTACTTC
NA,TRBV7-9,TRBJ2-1,TRBD2,CASSLTPSGRANEQFF,TGTGCCAGCAGCCTAACTCCTAGCGGGAGGGCCAATGAGCAGTTCTTC
NA,TRBV5-1,TRBJ1-2,NA,CASSSPFGSYGYTF,TGCGCCAGCAGCTCCCCTTTTGGTTCCTATGGCTACACCTTC
NA,TRBV29-1,TRBJ1-2,NA,CSVERAQGYTF,TGCAGCGTTGAAAGGGCCCAGGGCTACACCTTC
NA,TRBV18,TRBJ2-3,TRBD2,CASSRLAGGGDTQYF,TGTGCCAGCTCGAGACTAGCGGGAGGTGGAGATACGCAGTATTTT
NA,TRBV9,TRBJ2-5,NA,CASSVEGQETQYF,TGTGCCAGCAGCGTAGAGGGGCAAGAGACCCAGTACTTC
NA,TRBV5-5,TRBJ2-5,NA,CASSLPVGTGGETQYF,TGTGCCAGCAGCCTCCCGGTGGGGACCGGGGGAGAGACCCAGTACTTC
NA,TRBV9,TRBJ1-5,NA,CASKNAWTAHKHGQPQHF,TGTGCCAGCAAAAATGCCTGGACAGCTCACAAACATGGTCAGCCCCAGCATTTT
NA,TRBV27,TRBJ2-5,NA,CASSLLPGRYQETQYF,TGTGCCAGCAGTCTCCTCCCGGGGCGGTACCAAGAGACCCAGTACTTC
NA,TRBV4-1,TRBJ1-2,TRBD1,CASSQPGTGLYGYTF,TGCGCCAGCAGCCAACCCGGGACAGGGCTTTATGGCTACACCTTC
NA,TRBV9,TRBJ2-3,TRBD2,CASTSGLPTDTQYF,TGTGCCAGCACTAGCGGCCTTCCCACAGATACGCAGTATTTT
NA,TRBV6-5,TRBJ1-3,NA,CASSYNSGNTIYF,TGTGCCAGCAGTTACAACTCTGGAAACACCATATATTTT
NA,TRBV18,TRBJ2-5,NA,CASSPLWGVMETQYF,TGTGCCAGCTCACCCTTATGGGGCGTTATGGAGACCCAGTACTTC
NA,TRBV19,TRBJ1-3,TRBD1,CASSTRRPGQAFFPGNTIYF,TGTGCCAGTAGTACGCGACGACCGGGACAGGCATTTTTCCCTGGAAACACCATATATTTT
NA,TRBV13,TRBJ1-1,NA,CASSLGFGGTEAFF,TGTGCCAGCAGCTTAGGATTCGGCGGCACTGAAGCTTTCTTT
NA,TRBV4-1,TRBJ2-1,TRBD2,CASSPLAGVSVEQFF,TGCGCCAGCAGCCCCCTAGCGGGAGTGTCTGTTGAGCAGTTCTTC
NA,TRBV29-1,TRBJ1-2,NA,CSVARAGGYTF,TGCAGCGTTGCGAGGGCCGGTGGCTACACCTTC
once,TRBV15,TRBJ1-2,NA,CATSRDFTGNGYTF,TGTGCCACCAGCAGAGATTTCACAGGGAATGGCTACACCTTC
NA,TRBV7-9,TRBJ1-3,NA,CASSLAGAPGNTIYF,TGTGCCAGCAGCTTAGCGGGGGCGCCTGGAAACACCATATATTTT
NA,TRBV7-6,TRBJ1-1,NA,CASRHRERGEAFF,TGTGCCAGCAGGCACAGGGAAAGGGGGGAAGCTTTCTTT
NA,TRBV28,TRBJ2-1,NA,CASSPWGRLTNEQFF,TGTGCCAGCAGCCCCTGGGGCCGCCTAACCAATGAGCAGTTCTTC
NA,TRBV5-1,TRBJ2-1,NA,CASSADSSSYNEQFF,TGCGCCAGCAGCGCGGACAGTAGCTCCTACAATGAGCAGTTCTTC
NA,TRBV27,TRBJ1-4,NA,CASSWGGSGEKLFF,TGTGCCAGCTCCTGGGGAGGCTCCGGGGAAAAACTGTTTTTT
NA,TRBV5-1,TRBJ2-7,NA,CASGGSATYEQYF,TGCGCCAGCGGGGGATCGGCTACCTACGAGCAGTACTTC
NA,TRBV6-5,TRBJ2-7,NA,CASSYFFGGSYEQYF,TGTGCCAGCAGCTACTTTTTCGGCGGCTCCTACGAGCAGTACTTC
NA,TRBV6-6,TRBJ1-2,NA,CASATGPYYGYTF,TGTGCCAGCGCCACCGGGCCATACTATGGCTACACCTTC
NA,TRBV15,TRBJ2-7,NA,CATSRDRKSYEQYF,TGTGCCACCAGCAGAGATCGTAAATCCTACGAGCAGTACTTC
NA,TRBV28,TRBJ2-5,NA,CASSLGGMRETQYF,TGTGCCAGCAGTTTAGGCGGGATGAGGGAGACCCAGTACTTC
NA,TRBV27,TRBJ2-7,TRBD2,CASSFGRRQYF,TGTGCCAGCAGTTTCGGGAGGAGACAGTACTTC
NA,TRBV7-8,TRBJ1-5,NA,CASSFQGINQPQHF,TGTGCCAGCAGCTTCCAGGGAATTAATCAGCCCCAGCATTTT
NA,TRBV7-3,TRBJ2-1,TRBD2,CASSAQKGLSGGEQFF,TGTGCCAGCAGCGCGCAAAAAGGACTCTCGGGGGGTGAGCAGTTCTTC
NA,TRBV28,TRBJ2-3,TRBD2,CASSIGLAGSWEGDTQYF,TGTGCCAGCAGTATAGGACTAGCGGGTTCGTGGGAAGGAGATACGCAGTATTTT
NA,TRBV28,TRBJ2-7,TRBD1,CASSPPYGAGGYEQYF,TGTGCCAGCAGTCCCCCGTACGGAGCAGGGGGTTACGAGCAGTACTTC
NA,TRBV5-6,TRBJ1-1,NA,CASNLRGGVEAFF,TGTGCCAGCAACCTCCGGGGGGGCGTTGAAGCTTTCTTT
NA,TRBV10-2,TRBJ2-6,NA,CASSERDSGANVLTF,TGCGCCAGCAGTGAGAGGGACTCTGGGGCCAACGTCCTGACTTTC
NA,TRBV6-5,TRBJ2-3,TRBD2,CASRPSGSGNTQYF,TGTGCCAGCAGACCTAGCGGGAGCGGGAATACGCAGTATTTT
NA,TRBV9,TRBJ2-5,NA,CASSVSGGASAEQETQYF,TGTGCCAGCAGCGTAAGCGGCGGGGCTAGCGCGGAACAAGAGACCCAGTACTTC